Given below is one TCR beta chain in context. These data are taken from a study of T cells in Graves' hyperthyroidism and ophthalmopathy. There were TCR beta CDR3 regions amplified from RNA transcripts. HTBI primers were employed in a first-round RT-PCR of the TCR CDR3. MiXCR was run by TCRdb on the multiplex PCR reads, yielding one entry per CDR3 protein. The sample contains about 290,000 distinct CDR3 sequences, about 14% of which appear only once. The sample of blood was obtained at first hyperthyroidism diagnosis (before any ophthalmopathy symptoms). This sample holds PBMCs from 9.5 to 10 ml fresh peripheral blood. The TCR was taken from a woman aged 30 to 39 with Graves' hyperthyroidism that later progressed to Graves' ophthalmopathy. The sequencing input was blood.

The CDR3 is CASSRGGTGAYEQYF. Here the CDR3 DNA reads TGTGCCAGCAGTCGAGGAGGGACAGGGGCCTACGAGCAGTACTTC. The rearrangement joins TRBV6-2 or TRBV6-3 to TRBJ2-7; 10 nucleotides agree with TRBD1. The CDR3 totals 15 residues. Trimming at V came to 5 bases and at J to 2 bases, leaving 6 bases not matched to a gene. Per germline, CDR1 MNHEY and CDR2 SVGEGT.